This T cell receptor (beta chain) was recovered during a study of shared clonotypes between healthy human individuals. Findings and limits, study-wide: It was the few donors that limited the genetic and exposure-history diversity represented.

As for this clone: The target antigen is unknown.

The germline V gene has CDR1 SEHNR and CDR2 FQNEAQ (reference sequence). CDR3 size: 12 residues. Trimming shortened V by 5 bases and J by 9 bases, and 11 bases separated the two germline ends. Selected positively for CCR7 and CD45RO-negative, naive CD8 cells excluded terminally differentiated effector memory CD45RA+ cells. Sequenced by immunoSEQ multiplex PCR; TCRdb stores in-frame clones only, minus some. The table has some 580,000 clones, 95% to 98% seen once. This clonotype originated in a man aged 25 to 40 in good health. This sequence joins TRBV7-9 and TRBJ2-1; the D gene is possibly TRBD1 (5 bases). Input material: naive CD8+ T cells sorted from blood. In nucleotides, the CDR3 is TGTGCCAGCAGCATAGGGGTCCGTGAGCAGTTCTTC. The encoded protein is CASSIGVREQFF.